These 25 T cell receptor beta chains originate from one sample sequenced in a study of OX40 agonist ivuxolimab in advanced cancers. Libraries were prepared by immunoSEQ multiplex PCR; TCRdb keeps only in-frame clonotypes and omits some of them. The data show 74,000 or so clones, around 85% seen once. Sequenced here: CD4+ or CD8+ T cells sorted from blood, sampled in a trial of the OX40 agonist ivuxolimab. These receptors were collected from an adult with an advanced solid tumor such as melanoma, head and neck, liver or kidney cancer.

In regard to this clone: In the same sample, other DNA sequences code for this CDR3. V gene TRBV5-1 combines with J gene TRBJ2-3, with TRBD1 matching over 8 bases. The CDR3 totals 15 residues. V lost 3 bases, J lost 4 bases, and 7 bases stayed unmatched. Germline V gene sequence: CDR1 SGHRS, CDR2 YFSETQ. The CDR3 here is CASSSGQGRADTQYF. As DNA, the CDR3 is TGCGCCAGCAGCTCTGGACAGGGTCGGGCAGATACGCAGTATTTT.

This clone was counted a single time. This chain connects TRBV9 to TRBJ2-1, with 10 bases fitting TRBD2. Unmatched junction bases numbered 10, after V lost 4 bases and J lost 12 bases. The length of the CDR3 is 14 residues. The germline CDR1 and CDR2 sequences are SGDLS and YYNGEE. In DNA, the CDR3 is TGTGCCAGCAGCCAGCGGGGACTAGCGAATCGGCAGTTCTTC. This codes for CASSQRGLANRQFF. Full variable domain (remainder filled in from reference TRBV9 and TRBJ2-1): DSGVTQTPKHLITATGQRVTLRCSPRSGDLSVYWYQQSLDQGLQFLIQYYNGEERAKGNILERFSAQQFPDLHSELNLSSLELGDSALYFCASSQRGLANRQFFGPGTRLTVL.

The J gene is TRBJ1-5, the V gene TRBV5-8, with D perhaps matching TRBD1 (6 bases). CDR1 is SGHTS and CDR2 is YDEGEE in the germline V gene. Trimming removed 4 bases at V and 1 base at J, with 18 bases between. CDR3 length equals 17 residues. The CDR3 spells CASSPRGGARSNQPQHF. The CDR3 nucleotides read TGTGCCAGCAGCCCACGAGGGGGGGCGAGGAGCAATCAGCCCCAGCATTTT.

The chain employs TRBV27 and TRBJ2-3; D possibly corresponds to TRBD1 (5 bases). Germline CDR1 MNHEY, CDR2 SMNVEV (reference sequence). The V gene lost 5 bases and the J gene lost 2 bases, with 14 bases spanning the gap. This CDR3 has 15 amino acids. Here the CDR3 DNA reads TGTGCCAGCAGTCCAAGACAGACTTACACAGATACGCAGTATTTT. This translates into CASSPRQTYTDTQYF.

The V call is TRBV11-3, the J call TRBJ2-5; the D gene is possibly TRBD2 (6 bases). Germline V gene data show CDR1 as SGHNT and CDR2 as YENEEA. The CDR3 runs 13 residues. The V end lost 5 bases, the J end lost 7 bases, and 14 bases lay between the germline ends. CDR3 nucleotide sequence: TGTGCCAGCAGCACGGACGGGGGTTTGACCCAGTACTTC. Amino acid sequence: CASSTDGGLTQYF. The full variable domain, rest sourced from reference TRBV11-3 and TRBJ2-5, is EAGVVQSPRYKIIEKKQPVAFWCNPISGHNTLYWYLQNLGQGPELLIRYENEEAVDDSQLPKDRFSAERLKGVDSTLKIQPAELGDSAVYLCASSTDGGLTQYFGPGTRLLVL.

The J gene is TRBJ2-7, the V gene TRBV2; the D call may be TRBD1 or TRBD2 (5 bases each). The CDR3 extends over 14 amino acids. The V end was cut by 5 bases, the J end by 0 bases, with 11 bases between. In germline, CDR1 is SNHLY, CDR2 FYNNEI. CDR3 region: CASSPGTASYEQYF. The CDR3 nucleotides read TGTGCCAGCAGTCCAGGGACGGCCTCCTACGAGCAGTACTTC.

This clone was recorded a few times. The chain couples TRBV19 to TRBJ1-5, with D perhaps matching TRBD1 (6 bases). V was pared by 5 bases and J by 4 bases, with 9 bases between. In germline, CDR1 is LNHDA, CDR2 SQIVND (reference sequence). The CDR3 sequence is 13 residues long. CDR3 nucleotides: TGTGCCAGTAGTTTGAGGGGGAATCAGCCCCAGCATTTT. It is translated as CASSLRGNQPQHF.

In DNA, the CDR3 is TGTGCCAGCAGTGGTAGGTCAAACAATCAGCCCCAGCATTTT. Translation gives CASSGRSNNQPQHF. V is TRBV2 and J is TRBJ1-5; D ambiguous. Trimming removed 4 bases at V and 3 bases at J, with 10 bases between. CDR3 length equals 14 residues. Germline V gene lookup returns CDR1 SNHLY and CDR2 FYNNEI.

The chain couples TRBV6-6 to TRBJ2-7; D is perhaps TRBD1 or TRBD2 (5 bases each). Trimming cost V 7 bases and J 3 bases, with 13 bases left between them. CDR1 MNHNY and CDR2 SVGAGI come from the germline V gene (reference sequence). The CDR3 has 13 amino acids. The CDR3 loop reads CASKLGRFYEQYF. The DNA for the CDR3 is TGTGCCAGCAAATTGGGACGGTTCTACGAGCAGTACTTC.

The chain joins TRBV27 to TRBJ2-1, with D perhaps matching TRBD2 (5 bases). From germline, CDR1 is MNHEY and CDR2 SMNVEV (reference sequence). The CDR3 is made up of 15 amino acids. V was shortened by 5 bases and J by 6 bases, with 17 bases between the two germline ends. The DNA of the CDR3 is TGTGCCAGCAGTCCCCTAGCCAGGAGTGGCAATGAGCAGTTCTTC. Translation gives CASSPLARSGNEQFF.

This chain connects TRBV6-5 to TRBJ2-1; 9 nucleotides line up with TRBD2. With V trimmed by 6 bases and J by 7 bases, 10 bases remained unmatched. CDR3 length equals 15 residues. Germline V gene data show CDR1 as MNHEY and CDR2 as SVGAGI. The chain's CDR3 is CASSPRISGRNEQFF. CDR3 sequence (DNA): TGTGCCAGCAGCCCGCGGATTAGCGGGAGAAATGAGCAGTTCTTC.

The V and J genes are TRBV7-2 and TRBJ2-7, with D tentatively TRBD1 or TRBD2 (5 bases each). With 5 bases removed from V and 2 bases from J, the gap between germline ends came to 13 bases. Germline V gene data show CDR1 as SGHTA and CDR2 as FQGNSA. The CDR3 contains 14 residues. CDR3 DNA sequence: TGTGCCAGCAGCAGGGGAGACGGACCCTACGAGCAGTACTTC. This translates into CASSRGDGPYEQYF.

The chain joins TRBV4-3 to TRBJ2-1; TRBD1 matches 8 bases. CDR1 LGHNA and CDR2 YSLEER come from the germline V gene. J lost 5 bases, V lost 4 bases, and 7 bases had no gene match. The CDR3 spans 15 residues. CDR3 sequence reads: CASSPGTGVDNEQFF. The CDR3 DNA reads as TGCGCCAGCAGCCCCGGGACAGGAGTGGACAATGAGCAGTTCTTC.

The V gene is TRBV7-2, the J gene TRBJ2-2, with a tentative D call TRBD1 (5 bases). In germline, CDR1 is SGHTA, CDR2 FQGNSA. The CDR3 length is 14 residues. V lost 2 bases, J lost 4 bases, and 8 bases lay in between. The CDR3: CASSLQGSTGELFF. The CDR3, as DNA: TGTGCCAGCAGCTTACAGGGTTCCACCGGGGAGCTGTTTTTT.

The gene calls are TRBV5-1 and TRBJ2-1, with D perhaps assigned TRBD1 or TRBD2 (5 bases each). Trimming took off 4 bases at V and 10 bases at J, with 9 bases between the two ends. This CDR3 is built from 11 residues. Germline values: CDR1 SGHRS, CDR2 YFSETQ. The CDR3 region is CASSGGIEQFF. In nucleotides, the CDR3 is TGCGCCAGCAGCGGGGGTATAGAGCAGTTCTTC.

J is TRBJ1-1 and V is TRBV7-2; TRBD1 matches 9 bases. Germline CDR1 SGHTA, CDR2 FQGNSA. The CDR3 has 13 residues. Trimming removed 5 bases from V and 4 bases from J; junction bases left unmatched: 2. Written as DNA, the CDR3 is TGTGCCAGCAGCCGGGACAGGGTCACTGAAGCTTTCTTT. Protein product: CASSRDRVTEAFF.

Note on this clone: The sample has other DNA sequences that encode this CDR3 too. The genes are TRBV30 and TRBJ1-6; D perhaps matches TRBD1 (5 bases). Between the trimmed V and J ends, which lost 0 bases and 7 bases, there was a span of 10 bases. The germline V gene encodes CDR1 GTSNPN and CDR2 SVGIG (reference sequence). The CDR3 runs 14 residues. CDR3 coding DNA: TGTGCCTGGAGTGTGACAGTGGACAATTCACCCCTCCACTTT. It codes for CAWSVTVDNSPLHF.

The genes are TRBV7-3 and TRBJ2-3; D is possibly TRBD2 (6 bases). V lost 4 bases and J lost 3, with 14 bases in between. Germline loops: CDR1 SGHTA, CDR2 FQGTGA. There are 15 residues in the CDR3. The CDR3 nucleotides are TGTGCCAGCAGCTCGGATAACGCGGGGACAGATACGCAGTATTTT. This translates into CASSSDNAGTDTQYF.

For the CDR3, the DNA is TGTGCCAGCAGAAGGACAGGGAGCTATGGCTACACCTTC. The encoded protein is CASRRTGSYGYTF. The gene calls are TRBV6-1 and TRBJ1-2; 8 bases fit TRBD1. V shed 6 bases, J shed 4 bases, and the junction held 4 bases outside the gene matches. The CDR3 has 13 residues. CDR1 MNHNS and CDR2 SASEGT come from the germline V gene.

V gene TRBV9 combines with J gene TRBJ2-4; either TRBD1 or TRBD2 may fit D (5 bases each). The CDR3 consists of 14 residues. Germline loops: CDR1 SGDLS, CDR2 YYNGEE. Trimming cost V 0 bases and J 7 bases, with 11 bases left between them. CDR3 nucleotides: TGTGCCAGCAGCGTAGGAGGGGTGGCGAACATTCAGTACTTC. Translation gives CASSVGGVANIQYF.

The chain couples TRBV30 to TRBJ1-4, with TRBD1 matching 7 bases. This CDR3 is built from 17 residues. With V trimmed by 0 bases and J by 8 bases, 15 bases remained unmatched. Germline V gene data show CDR1 as GTSNPN and CDR2 as SVGIG (reference sequence). CDR3 residues: CAWSVHLGGTDDEKLFF. The CDR3 DNA reads TGTGCCTGGAGTGTACATCTCGGTGGGACAGACGACGAAAAACTGTTTTTT.

A single count supports this clone. The chain links TRBV15 to TRBJ2-3; no firm D call. Germline V lookup: CDR1 LNHNV, CDR2 YYDKDF (reference sequence). V gave up 5 bases and J gave up 2 bases, with 5 bases separating them. The CDR3 covers 12 residues. The CDR3 is CATSPDTDTQYF. The CDR3 DNA reads TGTGCCACCAGCCCAGACACAGATACGCAGTATTTT.

The chain is built from TRBV19 and TRBJ1-1; D possibly corresponds to TRBD1 (5 bases). The CDR3 is 14 residues long. The V gene's germline CDR1 is LNHDA and CDR2 SQIVND (reference sequence). The V end lost 4 bases, the J end lost 4 bases, and 13 bases lay between the germline ends. CDR3 in DNA: TGTGCCAGTAGTACAGGGTGGGGGGGCACTGAAGCTTTCTTT. It codes for CASSTGWGGTEAFF.

This clone was seen a single time. V usage is TRBV9 and J usage is TRBJ1-6, with D tentatively TRBD1 (6 bases). The length of the CDR3 is 16 residues. Germline V gives CDR1 SGDLS, CDR2 YYNGEE. With 3 bases removed from V and 7 bases from J, the gap between germline ends came to 17 bases. The chain's CDR3 is CASSAPGLQGNSPLHF. In DNA, the CDR3 is TGTGCCAGCAGCGCCCCGGGACTCCAGGGGAATTCACCCCTCCACTTT.

The CDR3 protein is CASRLGGAGMNTEAFF. The DNA of the CDR3 is TGTGCCAGCAGACTGGGGGGGGCGGGTATGAACACTGAAGCTTTCTTT. The chain couples TRBV11-2 to TRBJ1-1; D is possibly TRBD1 (6 bases). Trimming removed 6 bases at V and 0 bases at J, with 17 bases between. Germline CDR1 SGHAT, CDR2 FQNNGV. This CDR3 region has 16 residues. The complete variable domain, with remaining parts taken from reference TRBV11-2 and TRBJ1-1, reads EAGVAQSPRYKIIEKRQSVAFWCNPISGHATLYWYQQILGQGPKLLIQFQNNGVVDDSQLPKDRFSAERLKGVDSTLKIQPAKLEDSAVYLCASRLGGAGMNTEAFFGQGTRLTVV.